These 15 T cell receptor beta chains were sequenced from one sample in a study of blood T cell repertoires in COVID-19. Assay used: immunoSEQ multiplex PCR; TCRdb lists only in-frame clones, some missing. The sample contains 140,000 to 150,000 clones, 87% of which appear only once. Material for sequencing was peripheral blood. These receptors came from a man aged 45-65 years who had recovered from COVID-19.

CDR3 DNA sequence: TGTGCCAGCAGCTTGGTGGACAGGGAAGAGACCCAGTACTTC. This codes for CASSLVDREETQYF. The J gene is TRBJ2-5, the V gene TRBV5-8; 8 nucleotides match TRBD1. The trim removed 0 bases at V and 3 bases at J, leaving 1 base unmatched. Per germline, CDR1 SGHTS and CDR2 YDEGEE. The CDR3 runs to 14 residues. The entire variable domain, with the rest obtained from reference TRBV5-8 and TRBJ2-5, is as follows: EAGVTQSPTHLIKTRGQQATLRCSPISGHTSVYWYQQALGLGLQFLLWYDEGEERNRGNFPPRFSGRQFPNYSSELNVNALELEDSALYLCASSLVDREETQYFGPGTRLLVL.

This clone has a handful of counts. This chain uses TRBV4-3 with TRBJ1-1; no clear D. Trimming removed 4 bases at V and 1 base at J, with 13 bases between. Germline CDR1 and CDR2: LGHNA and YSLEER. There are 15 residues in the CDR3. CDR3 region: CASSRNSGRNTEAFF. The CDR3 region has the DNA TGCGCCAGCAGCCGTAATTCAGGCAGGAACACTGAAGCTTTCTTT.

This clone was seen a few times. The rearrangement links TRBV19 to TRBJ1-1; D unresolved. V dropped 3 bases and J dropped 6 bases, with 5 bases sitting between them. This CDR3 is built from 11 residues. Looked up from germline, CDR1 is LNHDA and CDR2 is SQIVND (reference sequence). For the CDR3, the DNA is TGTGCCAGTAGTATGAGGTCTGAAGCTTTCTTT. Translation gives CASSMRSEAFF.

The rearrangement uses TRBV7-9 and TRBJ2-7; 8 positions agree with TRBD1. Germline CDR1 and CDR2: SEHNR and FQNEAQ (reference sequence). The length of the CDR3 is 13 residues. V shed 8 bases and J 6 bases; nucleotides not matched to a gene: 9. For the CDR3, the DNA is TGTGCCAGCGCCCCGCAGGGGGCCGGCGAGCAGTACTTC. Amino acids: CASAPQGAGEQYF.

J is TRBJ1-3 and V is TRBV19; D remains ambiguous. Per germline, CDR1 LNHDA and CDR2 SQIVND (reference sequence). Trimming took 3 bases from V and 0 from J, leaving 6 bases between them. This CDR3 has 14 amino acids. CDR3 nucleotide sequence: TGTGCCAGTAGTATTGGGCCCTCTGGAAACACCATATATTTT. Translation gives CASSIGPSGNTIYF. The variable domain in full, completed from reference TRBV19 and TRBJ1-3, reads DGGITQSPKYLFRKEGQNVTLSCEQNLNHDAMYWYRQDPGQGLRLIYYSQIVNDFQKGDIAEGYSVSREKKESFPLTVTSAQKNPTAFYLCASSIGPSGNTIYFGEGSWLTVV.

This chain connects TRBV30 to TRBJ1-2, with TRBD1 identical over 12 bases. Germline CDR1 reads GTSNPN; CDR2 reads SVGIG (reference sequence). This CDR3 is 15 amino acids long. V lost 1 base and J lost 8; bases outside the gene matches: 8. The DNA for the CDR3 is TGTGCCTGGAGTGAAACCCGGGACAGGGGGCACGGCTACACCTTC. Amino acids: CAWSETRDRGHGYTF. Full variable domain (missing parts from reference TRBV30 and TRBJ1-2): SQTIHQWPATLVQPVGSPLSLECTVEGTSNPNLYWYRQAAGRGLQLLFYSVGIGQISSEVPQNLSASRPQDRQFILSSKKLLLSDSGFYLCAWSETRDRGHGYTFGSGTRLTVV.

The chain joins TRBV27 to TRBJ2-7, with D possibly being TRBD2 (5 bases). The CDR3 contains 14 residues. Germline V gene data show CDR1 as MNHEY and CDR2 as SMNVEV (reference sequence). Trimming stripped 4 bases from V and 0 bases from J, with 10 bases between. CDR3 bases: TGTGCCAGCAGTTCTAGCACCTACTCCTACGAGCAGTACTTC. Residues: CASSSSTYSYEQYF.

This clone was seen only once. The chain couples TRBV20-1 to TRBJ2-5; D is unresolved. CDR3 length: 11 amino acids. Germline CDR1 reads DFQATT; CDR2 reads SNEGSKA (reference sequence). Trimming stripped 6 bases from V and 7 bases from J, with 12 bases between. CDR3 protein: CSALVTGTQYF. Written as DNA, the CDR3 is TGCAGTGCCCTAGTCACGGGGACCCAGTACTTC.

This clone has just one count. V gene TRBV29-1 combines with J gene TRBJ1-2; D is uncertain. V lost 0 bases and J 8 bases, leaving 7 bases between the germline ends. This CDR3 is built from 11 residues. Germline values: CDR1 SQVTM, CDR2 ANQGSEA. CDR3 nucleotides: TGCAGCGTTGAAGACAGGCTCGGCTACACCTTC. Its translation: CSVEDRLGYTF. Combining the CDR3 with reference TRBV29-1 and TRBJ1-2 gives the whole variable domain SAVISQKPSRDICQRGTSLTIQCQVDSQVTMMFWYRQQPGQSLTLIATANQGSEATYESGFVIDKFPISRPNLTFSTLTVSNMSPEDSSIYLCSVEDRLGYTFGSGTRLTVV.

This clone came up a few times. The chain couples TRBV12-3 or TRBV12-4 to TRBJ2-2, with 7 bases that match TRBD2. The J segment lost 5 bases and the V segment lost 11 bases, leaving 5 bases of the junction unmatched. This CDR3 has 12 amino acids. As DNA, the CDR3 is TGTGCCTACCAAGCGGGGACCGGGGAGCTGTTTTTT. Translated: CAYQAGTGELFF.

The chain combines TRBV5-4 with TRBJ2-7, with 8 bases identical to TRBD1. CDR1 and CDR2 from the germline V gene are SGHNT and YYREEE (reference sequence). Trimming took 0 bases from V and 4 from J; bases not matched to a gene: 6. The CDR3 is made up of 15 amino acids. The CDR3 loop reads CASSLDRGIKYEQYF. The DNA of the CDR3 is TGTGCCAGCAGCTTGGACAGGGGGATTAAGTACGAGCAGTACTTC.

This chain connects TRBV27 to TRBJ1-4; 11 bases are a match to TRBD1. Germline V gene sequence: CDR1 MNHEY, CDR2 SMNVEV (reference sequence). The junction had 7 bases not matched to a gene; V was cut back by 3 bases and J by 7 bases. CDR3 length: 16 residues. This CDR3 is CASSFHRDRGAEKLFF. Here the CDR3 DNA reads TGTGCCAGCAGTTTCCACCGGGACAGGGGGGCTGAAAAACTGTTTTTT.

The rearrangement joins TRBV12-5 to TRBJ1-4, with a possible D match to TRBD1 (6 bases). Germline CDR1 is LGHNT and CDR2 is FRNRAP. With 7 bases removed from V and 5 bases from J, the gap between germline ends came to 14 bases. The CDR3 has 14 residues. The CDR3 spells CASAHRELNEKLFF. The CDR3, as DNA: TGTGCTAGTGCCCACAGGGAACTAAATGAAAAACTGTTTTTT. The whole variable domain, remainder taken from reference TRBV12-5 and TRBJ1-4, is DARVTQTPRHKVTEMGQEVTMRCQPILGHNTVFWYRQTMMQGLELLAYFRNRAPLDDSGMPKDRFSAEMPDATLATLKIQPSEPRDSAVYFCASAHRELNEKLFFGSGTQLSVL.

This clone was detected only once. The chain joins TRBV4-2 to TRBJ1-5, with D possibly matching TRBD1 (5 bases). CDR1 LGHNA and CDR2 YNFKEQ come from the germline V gene. The CDR3 consists of 13 residues. Between the trimmed V and J ends, which lost 3 bases and 6 bases, there was a span of 9 bases. The CDR3 loop reads CASSQGLGQPQHF. Here the CDR3 DNA reads TGTGCCAGCAGCCAGGGGCTCGGTCAGCCCCAGCATTTT.

V usage is TRBV6-2 or TRBV6-3 and J usage is TRBJ1-6; D ambiguous. The V and J ends lost 2 bases and 4 bases respectively, with 9 bases between them. The CDR3 totals 15 residues. CDR1 MNHEY and CDR2 SVGEGT come from the germline V gene. As DNA, the CDR3 is TGTGCCAGCAGTTACCCCAGTGATTATAATTCACCCCTCCACTTT. It yields the protein CASSYPSDYNSPLHF.